This T cell receptor beta chain was identified in a study of blood T cell repertoires in COVID-19. For the study at large: Donors in the United States, Italy and Spain gave samples during acute or convalescent COVID-19. Sources were T cells, B-cell-depleted T cells, or PBMCs; the material itself was cDNA or gDNA.

J lost 4 bases, V lost 5 bases, and 17 bases had no gene match. CDR3 size: 18 residues. CDR1 is GTSNPN and CDR2 is SVGIG in the germline V gene (reference sequence). How the authors handled the data: Estimation of nucleated cell counts was performed using reference gene primer amplification. The protocol was immunoSEQ multiplex PCR, while the TCRdb copy is restricted to in-frame clones and leaves out a portion. That table is the source of V, J and clone size, and D and trimming were worked out from the DNA. The table includes about 26,000 clones, more than 70% detected once. Sequenced material: peripheral blood. The clonotype was recovered from a human donor in a cohort sampled during active COVID-19. The chain has TRBV30 and TRBJ2-1; 10 bases agree with TRBD2. For the CDR3, the DNA is TGTGCCTGGGTTAAATTTGGTCAAGCGGGAGGGCTATACAATGAGCAGTTCTTC. It translates to CAWVKFGQAGGLYNEQFF.